The next 21 T cell receptor beta chains were all read from a single sample in a study of blood T cell repertoires in COVID-19. Generated by immunoSEQ multiplex PCR, the TCRdb table keeps only in-frame clones and is missing some. This sample carries approximately 360,000 clones, 70% to 90% of them seen once, and the ten largest clones take 1.2%. The sample consisted of peripheral blood. The receptor source for this set is a man aged 40-55 years with acute or convalescent COVID-19.

The chain is built from TRBV6-6 and TRBJ1-3; possible D gene TRBD1, 5 bases. This CDR3 region has 15 residues. V was shortened by 8 bases and J by 0 bases, with 14 bases between the two germline ends. Germline CDR1 and CDR2: MNHNY and SVGAGI (reference sequence). The CDR3: CASFRQSHSGNTIYF. The CDR3 DNA reads TGTGCCAGCTTTAGACAGAGCCACTCTGGAAACACCATATATTTT.

The V gene is TRBV6-5, the J gene TRBJ1-6, with 8 bases fitting TRBD1. The ends lost 5 bases at V and 9 bases at J; junction bases unmatched: 9. The CDR3 extends over 15 amino acids. The germline CDR1 and CDR2 sequences are MNHEY and SVGAGI. This CDR3 is CASSPHDRGTSPLHF. The CDR3 DNA is TGTGCCAGCAGTCCTCACGACAGGGGTACTTCACCCCTCCACTTT.

The chain links TRBV7-9 to TRBJ2-7; possibly TRBD1 for D (5 bases). This CDR3 spans 15 amino acids. Germline lookup yields CDR1 SEHNR and CDR2 FQNEAQ (reference sequence). Trimming stripped 5 bases from V and 2 bases from J, with 16 bases between. The CDR3 region is CASSQQNRRTYEQYF. DNA of the CDR3: TGTGCCAGCAGCCAACAAAACAGGCGTACCTACGAGCAGTACTTC. Full variable domain (rest looked up from reference TRBV7-9 and TRBJ2-7): DTGVSQNPRHKITKRGQNVTFRCDPISEHNRLYWYRQTLGQGPEFLTYFQNEAQLEKSRLLSDRFSAERPKGSFSTLEIQRTEQGDSAMYLCASSQQNRRTYEQYFGPGTRLTVT.

The V call is TRBV10-3, the J call TRBJ2-7; 12 bases align to TRBD2. This CDR3 is built from 15 residues. CDR1 and CDR2 from the germline V gene are ENHRY and SYGVKD. V shed 6 bases and J 3 bases; nucleotides not matched to a gene: 6. The CDR3 sequence is CAISPMTSGGYEQYF. The DNA for the CDR3 is TGTGCCATCAGCCCCATGACTAGCGGGGGCTACGAGCAGTACTTC.

The chain recombines TRBV30 with TRBJ1-2; possible D gene TRBD1, 6 bases. Germline V gene lookup returns CDR1 GTSNPN and CDR2 SVGIG (reference sequence). V was clipped by 8 bases and J by 0 bases, with 13 bases between them. The CDR3 is 13 amino acids. CDR3 protein: CARSQGTNYGYTF. CDR3 bases: TGTGCCCGATCCCAGGGGACTAACTATGGCTACACCTTC.

This clone was observed a single time. Written as DNA, the CDR3 is TGTGCTAGTGGTCCGGGACAGTCGGGCTACACCTTC. This gives the protein CASGPGQSGYTF. The V gene is TRBV12-5, the J gene TRBJ1-2; 7 bases map to TRBD1. This CDR3 contains 12 residues. Trimming at V came to 5 bases and at J to 8 bases, leaving 5 bases not matched to a gene. Germline V gene data show CDR1 as LGHNT and CDR2 as FRNRAP.

This chain uses TRBV29-1 with TRBJ2-5, with 7 bases lining up with TRBD2. V lost 4 bases, J lost 3 bases, and 2 bases stayed unmatched. The germline V gene has CDR1 SQVTM and CDR2 ANQGSEA. The CDR3 is 12 residues long. CDR3 nucleotide sequence: TGCAGCGTTGTTCTAGCGGAAGAGACCCAGTACTTC. Its protein product is CSVVLAEETQYF.

The chain joins TRBV7-2 to TRBJ2-1, with 7 bases lining up with TRBD2. The V gene end was trimmed by 2 bases and the J gene end by 5 bases; junction bases not matched to a gene: 9. The CDR3 is 16 residues long. Germline values: CDR1 SGHTA, CDR2 FQGNSA. The CDR3 coding sequence is TGTGCCAGCAGCTTATTTCGGCGGGAGAGGGACAATGAGCAGTTCTTC. This gives the protein CASSLFRRERDNEQFF.

This chain uses TRBV7-6 with TRBJ2-6, with 8 bases fitting TRBD2. Germline trimming cut 4 bases from V and 2 bases from J; bases unmatched to any gene: 4. The CDR3 totals 16 residues. CDR1 SGHVS and CDR2 FNYEAQ come from the germline V gene. The CDR3 is CASSSWRGAGANVLTF. CDR3 nucleotides: TGTGCCAGCAGCTCCTGGCGGGGGGCTGGGGCCAACGTCCTGACTTTC.

In regard to this clone: This sample includes further DNA sequences coding for the same CDR3. This chain joins TRBV12-3 or TRBV12-4 and TRBJ2-7, with D perhaps matching TRBD1 (6 bases). V lost 3 bases and J lost 1, with 7 bases in between. The CDR3 totals 13 residues. The CDR3 here is CASSLTGSYEQYF. The CDR3 DNA follows: TGTGCCAGCAGTTTGACAGGATCCTACGAGCAGTACTTC.

The rearrangement links TRBV19 to TRBJ1-2, with 7 nucleotides matching TRBD1. The CDR3 consists of 17 residues. After removal of 4 bases from V and 8 bases from J, the junction contained 19 bases not matched to a gene. The germline V gene has CDR1 LNHDA and CDR2 SQIVND (reference sequence). The CDR3 is CASSTTADRTTIVGYTF. The CDR3 DNA reads as TGTGCCAGTAGTACGACCGCGGACAGGACGACCATCGTGGGCTACACCTTC.

This chain links TRBV7-9 with TRBJ1-1; D is unresolved. The CDR3 spans 11 residues. CDR1 and CDR2 (germline): SEHNR, FQNEAQ (reference sequence). Trimming took 6 bases from V and 6 from J, leaving 8 bases between them. The CDR3 reads CASSRPAEAFF. The DNA for the CDR3 is TGTGCCAGCAGTCGTCCGGCTGAAGCTTTCTTT.

On this clone itself: Since a much larger clone is just one base distant, this may be a read error. The chain is built from TRBV20-1 and TRBJ1-2; D call uncertain. This CDR3 has 12 residues. V was clipped by 3 bases and J by 2 bases, with 7 bases between them. Germline lookup yields CDR1 DFQATT and CDR2 SNEGSKA (reference sequence). The CDR3 loop reads CSASFENYGYTF. The CDR3 coding sequence is TGCAGTGCTAGTTTCGAGAACTATGGCTACACCTTC.

CDR3 in amino acids: CASSLQYDRGTGELFF. Here the CDR3 DNA reads TGTGCCAGCAGTTTACAGTACGACAGGGGTACCGGGGAGCTGTTTTTT. The V gene is TRBV27, the J gene TRBJ2-2, with TRBD1 matching 8 bases. This CDR3 has 16 residues. V lost 2 bases to trimming and J lost 5 bases; unmatched junction nucleotides: 7. CDR1 and CDR2 from the germline V gene are MNHEY and SMNVEV (reference sequence).

V and J are TRBV5-4 and TRBJ2-1, with 8 bases that match TRBD1. This CDR3 contains 16 residues. V was clipped by 1 base and J by 2 bases; unmatched bases: 5. CDR1 and CDR2 (germline): SGHNT, YYREEE (reference sequence). CDR3 nucleotide sequence: TGTGCCAGCAGCTTGTATGGACAGGGCCCCTACAATGAGCAGTTCTTC. Translating gives CASSLYGQGPYNEQFF.

The rearrangement uses TRBV29-1 and TRBJ2-2, with TRBD1 matching over 11 bases. There are 15 residues in the CDR3. Germline V lookup: CDR1 SQVTM, CDR2 ANQGSEA. The V gene end was trimmed by 6 bases and the J gene end by 5 bases; junction bases not matched to a gene: 8. This CDR3 is CSVRSRDRGTGELFF. In nucleotides, the CDR3 is TGCAGCGTCCGAAGCCGGGACAGGGGGACCGGGGAGCTGTTTTTT.

The V call is TRBV28, the J call TRBJ2-7; 9 positions agree with TRBD1. After removal of 7 bases from V and 6 bases from J, the junction contained 10 bases not matched to a gene. The CDR3 has 14 amino acids. Germline CDR1 MDHEN, CDR2 SYDVKM. Here the CDR3 DNA reads TGTGCCAGCACCCTCCGGGACAGGGCACTCGAGCAGTACTTC. Encoded protein: CASTLRDRALEQYF.

This clone was found once. The V and J genes are TRBV4-1 and TRBJ1-2; D possibly corresponds to TRBD1 (5 bases). Germline lookup yields CDR1 MGHRA and CDR2 YSYEKL. The CDR3 spans 18 residues. V gave up 4 bases and J gave up 4 bases, with 25 bases separating them. This CDR3 is CASSPRMGPGPAGYGYTF. The CDR3, as DNA: TGCGCCAGCAGCCCCCGGATGGGGCCAGGGCCCGCCGGCTATGGCTACACCTTC.

The chain combines TRBV9 with TRBJ1-2; TRBD1 agrees at 8 bases. Germline V gene data show CDR1 as SGDLS and CDR2 as YYNGEE. The CDR3 extends over 15 amino acids. Trimming took 2 bases from V and 5 from J; bases not matched to a gene: 8. Here the CDR3 reads CASSVGTGLEYGYTF. In DNA, the CDR3 is TGTGCCAGCAGCGTTGGGACAGGACTAGAATATGGCTACACCTTC. The full variable domain, with the rest looked up from reference TRBV9 and TRBJ1-2, is DSGVTQTPKHLITATGQRVTLRCSPRSGDLSVYWYQQSLDQGLQFLIQYYNGEERAKGNILERFSAQQFPDLHSELNLSSLELGDSALYFCASSVGTGLEYGYTFGSGTRLTVV.

The chain carries TRBV19 and TRBJ1-5; no clear D gene. In germline, CDR1 is LNHDA, CDR2 SQIVND (reference sequence). The CDR3 loop spans 14 amino acids. Trimming left V 6 bases short and J 6 bases short, with 15 bases between. CDR3 region: CASRQKGVAQPQHF. As DNA, the CDR3 is TGTGCCAGTAGACAAAAGGGAGTGGCTCAGCCCCAGCATTTT.

The rearrangement links TRBV2 to TRBJ2-2; no clear D gene. This CDR3 contains 15 residues. With 6 bases removed from V and 3 bases from J, the gap between germline ends came to 14 bases. Germline CDR1 SNHLY, CDR2 FYNNEI. The CDR3 loop reads CASRSAQKDTGELFF. CDR3 DNA: TGTGCCAGCAGGAGCGCACAAAAGGACACCGGGGAGCTGTTTTTT.